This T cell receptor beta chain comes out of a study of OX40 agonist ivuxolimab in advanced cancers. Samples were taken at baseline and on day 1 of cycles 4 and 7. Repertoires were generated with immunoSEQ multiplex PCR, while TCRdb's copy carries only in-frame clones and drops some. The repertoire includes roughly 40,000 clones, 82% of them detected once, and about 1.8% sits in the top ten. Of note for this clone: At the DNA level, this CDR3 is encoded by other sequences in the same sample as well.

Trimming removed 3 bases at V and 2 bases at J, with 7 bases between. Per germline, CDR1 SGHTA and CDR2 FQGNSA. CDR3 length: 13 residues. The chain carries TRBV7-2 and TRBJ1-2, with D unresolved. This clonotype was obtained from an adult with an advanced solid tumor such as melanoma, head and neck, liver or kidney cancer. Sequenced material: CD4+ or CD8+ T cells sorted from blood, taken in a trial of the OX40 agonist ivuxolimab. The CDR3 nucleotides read TGTGCCAGCAGCTTGGACGGAAACTATGGCTACACCTTC. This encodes CASSLDGNYGYTF.